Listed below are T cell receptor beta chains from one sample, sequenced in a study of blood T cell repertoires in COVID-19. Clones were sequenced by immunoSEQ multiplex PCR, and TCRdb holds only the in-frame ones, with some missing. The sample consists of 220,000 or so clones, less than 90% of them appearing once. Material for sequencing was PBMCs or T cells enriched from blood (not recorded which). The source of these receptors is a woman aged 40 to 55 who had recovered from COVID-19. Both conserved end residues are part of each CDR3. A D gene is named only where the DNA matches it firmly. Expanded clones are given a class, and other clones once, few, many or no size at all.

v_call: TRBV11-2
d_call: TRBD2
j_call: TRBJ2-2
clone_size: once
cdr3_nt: TGTGCCAGCAGTAGGACTAGTTATTCGGTCACCGGGGAGCTGTTTTTT
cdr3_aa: CASSRTSYSVTGELFF

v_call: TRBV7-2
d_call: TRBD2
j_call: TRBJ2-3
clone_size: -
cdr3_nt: TGTGCCAGCAGCTTGCGGGCGTCTAGCGGGATCACAGATACGCAGTATTTT
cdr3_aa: CASSLRASSGITDTQYF

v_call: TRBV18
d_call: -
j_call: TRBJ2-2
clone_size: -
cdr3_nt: TGTGCCAGCTCCTCTTTCAGGGACTTGAACACCGGGGAGCTGTTTTTT
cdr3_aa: CASSSFRDLNTGELFF

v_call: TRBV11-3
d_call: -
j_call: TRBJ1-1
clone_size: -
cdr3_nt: TGTGCCAGCAGCTTAGAAGCGACCATGAACACTGAAGCTTTCTTT
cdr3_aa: CASSLEATMNTEAFF

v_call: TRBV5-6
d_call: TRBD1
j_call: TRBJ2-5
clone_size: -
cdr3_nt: TGTGCCAGCAGCCCCGGGACAGGCGGCGGGACCCAGTACTTC
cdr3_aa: CASSPGTGGGTQYF

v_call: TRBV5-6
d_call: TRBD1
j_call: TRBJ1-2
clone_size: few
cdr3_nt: TGTGCCAGCACCGCACAGGGGACCTATGGCTACACCTTC
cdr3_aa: CASTAQGTYGYTF

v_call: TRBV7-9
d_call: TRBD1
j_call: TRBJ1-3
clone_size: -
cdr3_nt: TGTGCCAGCAGCCTATGGGACAGCTCTGGAAACACCATATATTTT
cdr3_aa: CASSLWDSSGNTIYF

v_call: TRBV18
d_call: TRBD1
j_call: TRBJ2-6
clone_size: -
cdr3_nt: TGTGCCAGCTCACCGTTGAGCGGACAGGGGGCGCGCGGGGCCAACGTCCTGACTTTC
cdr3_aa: CASSPLSGQGARGANVLTF

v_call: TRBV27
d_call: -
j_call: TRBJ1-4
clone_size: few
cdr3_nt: TGTGCCAGCAGTCTGGTAGGAGGGGAAAAACTGTTTTTT
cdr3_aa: CASSLVGGEKLFF

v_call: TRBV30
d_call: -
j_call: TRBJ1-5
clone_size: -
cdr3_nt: TGTGCCTGGAGTGTCCAGGGAGGGTACCAGCCCCAGCATTTT
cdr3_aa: CAWSVQGGYQPQHF

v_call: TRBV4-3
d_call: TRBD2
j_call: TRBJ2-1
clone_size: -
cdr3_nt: TGCGCCAGCAGCCGGGCGGGAGCCTACAATGAGCAGTTCTTC
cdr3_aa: CASSRAGAYNEQFF

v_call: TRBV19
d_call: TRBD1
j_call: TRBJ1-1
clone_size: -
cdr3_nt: TGTGCCAGTAGTCAACGCAGGGGGGACACTGAAGCTTTCTTT
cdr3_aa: CASSQRRGDTEAFF

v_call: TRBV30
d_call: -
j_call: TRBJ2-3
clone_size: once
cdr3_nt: TGTGCCTGGAATGCCGGAGGAACCACAGATACGCAGTATTTT
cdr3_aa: CAWNAGGTTDTQYF

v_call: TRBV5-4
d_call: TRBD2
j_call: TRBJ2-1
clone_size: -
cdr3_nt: TGTGCCAGCAGCTTGGTAGGGAGGGGTCTTGAGCAGTTCTTC
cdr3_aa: CASSLVGRGLEQFF

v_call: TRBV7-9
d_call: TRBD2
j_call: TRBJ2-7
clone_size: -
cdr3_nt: TGTGCCAGCAGCTCCGGGACTAGCGGGTACGAGCAGTACTTC
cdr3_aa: CASSSGTSGYEQYF

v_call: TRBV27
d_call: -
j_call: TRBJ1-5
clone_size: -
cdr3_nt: TGTGCCAGCAGTTCCTCCCCAGTATTTCAGCCCCAGCATTTT
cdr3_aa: CASSSSPVFQPQHF

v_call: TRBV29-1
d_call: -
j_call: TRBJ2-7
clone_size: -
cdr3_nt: TGCAGCGTTGAAATTGGACGGACTTTAACCTACGAGCAGTACTTC
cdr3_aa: CSVEIGRTLTYEQYF

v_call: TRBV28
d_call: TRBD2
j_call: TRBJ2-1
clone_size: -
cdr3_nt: TGTGCCAGCAGGAAATCCGGGACTAGCGGATCATCATGGGAGTTCTTC
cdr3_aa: CASRKSGTSGSSWEFF

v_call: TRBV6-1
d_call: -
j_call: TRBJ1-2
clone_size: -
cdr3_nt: TGTGCCAGCAGTGAACTGTTTTCGGGTGGCTACACCTTC
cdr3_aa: CASSELFSGGYTF

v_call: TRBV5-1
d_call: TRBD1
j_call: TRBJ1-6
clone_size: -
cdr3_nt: TGCGCCAGCAGGCGAGAAACGACAGGGACCTCACCCCTCCACTTT
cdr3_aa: CASRRETTGTSPLHF

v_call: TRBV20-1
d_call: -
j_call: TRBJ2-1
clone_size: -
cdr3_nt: TGCAGTGCTAGTAAGTCGGATGAGCAGTTCTTC
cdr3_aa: CSASKSDEQFF

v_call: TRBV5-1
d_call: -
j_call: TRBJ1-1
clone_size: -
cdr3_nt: TGCGCCAGCAGCTTTACAGGTCAAAACACTGAAGCTTTCTTT
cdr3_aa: CASSFTGQNTEAFF

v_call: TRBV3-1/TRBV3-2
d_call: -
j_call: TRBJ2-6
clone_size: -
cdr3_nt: TGTGCCAGCAGACAGGGTCGGGGGGCCAACGTCCTGACTTTC
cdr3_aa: CASRQGRGANVLTF

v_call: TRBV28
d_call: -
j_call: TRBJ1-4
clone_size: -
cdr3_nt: TGTGCCAGCAGTCCTTCTGGGCAGGAAAAACTGTTTTTT
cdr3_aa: CASSPSGQEKLFF